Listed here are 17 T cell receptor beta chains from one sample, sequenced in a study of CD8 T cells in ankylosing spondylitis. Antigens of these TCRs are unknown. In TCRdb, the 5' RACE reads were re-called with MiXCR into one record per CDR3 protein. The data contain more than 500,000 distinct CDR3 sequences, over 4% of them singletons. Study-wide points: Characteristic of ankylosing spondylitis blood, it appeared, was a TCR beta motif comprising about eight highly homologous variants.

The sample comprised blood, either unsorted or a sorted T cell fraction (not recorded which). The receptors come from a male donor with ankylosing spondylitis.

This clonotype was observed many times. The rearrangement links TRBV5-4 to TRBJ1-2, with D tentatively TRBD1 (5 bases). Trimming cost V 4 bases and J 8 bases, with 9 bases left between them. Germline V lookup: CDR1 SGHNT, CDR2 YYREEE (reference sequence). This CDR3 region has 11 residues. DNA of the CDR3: TGTGCCAGCAGCACAGGAGGCGGCTACACCTTC. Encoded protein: CASSTGGGYTF.

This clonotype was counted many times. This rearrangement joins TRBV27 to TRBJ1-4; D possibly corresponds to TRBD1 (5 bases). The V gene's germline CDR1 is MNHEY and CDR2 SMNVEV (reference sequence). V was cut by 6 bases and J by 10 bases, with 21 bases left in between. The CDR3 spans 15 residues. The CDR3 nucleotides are TGTGCCAGCAGCGACGCCTACTACTGGGGGGGAAAACTGTTTTTT. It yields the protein CASSDAYYWGGKLFF. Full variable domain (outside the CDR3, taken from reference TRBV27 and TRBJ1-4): EAQVTQNPRYLITVTGKKLTVTCSQNMNHEYMSWYRQDPGLGLRQIYYSMNVEVTDKGDVPEGYKVSRKEKRNFPLILESPSPNQTSLYFCASSDAYYWGGKLFFGSGTQLSVL.

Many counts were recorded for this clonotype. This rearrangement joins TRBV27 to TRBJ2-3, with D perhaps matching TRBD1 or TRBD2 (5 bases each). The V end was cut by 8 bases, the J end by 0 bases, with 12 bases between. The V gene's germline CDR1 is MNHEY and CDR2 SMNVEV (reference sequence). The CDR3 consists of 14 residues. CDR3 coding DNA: TGTGCCAGCCAAACTGGGGGAAGCACAGATACGCAGTATTTT. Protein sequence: CASQTGGSTDTQYF.

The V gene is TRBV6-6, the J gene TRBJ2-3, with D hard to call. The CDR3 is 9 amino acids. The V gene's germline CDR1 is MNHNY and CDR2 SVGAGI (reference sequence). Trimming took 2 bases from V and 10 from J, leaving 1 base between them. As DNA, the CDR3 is TGTGCCAGCAGTTACCCGCAGTATTTT. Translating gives CASSYPQYF.

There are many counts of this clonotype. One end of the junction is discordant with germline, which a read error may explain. CDR3 in amino acids: CASSQDLQTQVF. The CDR3 DNA is TGCGCCAGCAGCCAAGATCTCCAGACCCAAGTCTTC. The chain employs TRBV4-1 and TRBJ2-1; D uncertain. This CDR3 spans 12 amino acids. Germline V CDR1 and CDR2: MGHRA, YSYEKL.

CDR3 bases: TGTGCCAGCAGCTCTTCTAGCGGGGGCATCCGCAATGAGCAGTTCTTC. It specifies CASSSSSGGIRNEQFF. The rearrangement uses TRBV5-5 and TRBJ2-1; 10 nucleotides match TRBD2. This CDR3 spans 16 amino acids. V trimming: 3 bases; J trimming: 6 bases; junction bases outside the gene matches: 9. CDR1 and CDR2 (germline): SGHKS, YYEKEE (reference sequence).

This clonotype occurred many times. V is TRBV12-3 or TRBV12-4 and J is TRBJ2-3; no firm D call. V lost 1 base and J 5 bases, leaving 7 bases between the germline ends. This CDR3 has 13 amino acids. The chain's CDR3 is CASSLDYLDTQYF. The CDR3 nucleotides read TGTGCCAGCAGTTTAGACTACCTAGATACGCAGTATTTT.

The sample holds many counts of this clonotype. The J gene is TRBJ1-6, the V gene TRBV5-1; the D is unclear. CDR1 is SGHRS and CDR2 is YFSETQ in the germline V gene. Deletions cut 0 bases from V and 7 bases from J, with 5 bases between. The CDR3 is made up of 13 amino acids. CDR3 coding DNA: TGCGCCAGCAGCTTGGGAGCAAATTCACCCCTCCACTTT. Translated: CASSLGANSPLHF.

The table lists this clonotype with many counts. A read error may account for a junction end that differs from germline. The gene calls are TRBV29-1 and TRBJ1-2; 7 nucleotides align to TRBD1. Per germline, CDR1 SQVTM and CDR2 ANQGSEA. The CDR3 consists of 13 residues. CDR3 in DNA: TGCAGCTTTGACAGGGCGGGACGCTATGGCTACACCTTC. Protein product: CSFDRAGRYGYTF.

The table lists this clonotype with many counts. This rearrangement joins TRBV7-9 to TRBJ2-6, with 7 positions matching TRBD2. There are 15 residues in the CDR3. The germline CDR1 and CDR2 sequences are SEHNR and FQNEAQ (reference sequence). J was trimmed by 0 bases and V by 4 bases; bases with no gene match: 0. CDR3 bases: TGTGCCAGCAGCTGGGGGGGCTCTGGGGCCAACGTCCTGACTTTC. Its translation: CASSWGGSGANVLTF.

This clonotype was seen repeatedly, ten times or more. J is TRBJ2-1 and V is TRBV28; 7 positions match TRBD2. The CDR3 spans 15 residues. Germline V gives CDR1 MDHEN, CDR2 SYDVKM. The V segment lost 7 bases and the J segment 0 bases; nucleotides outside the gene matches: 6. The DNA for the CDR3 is TGTGCCAGCATCCCACGCGGGAGCTCCTACAATGAGCAGTTCTTC. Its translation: CASIPRGSSYNEQFF.

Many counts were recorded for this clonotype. The CDR3 DNA reads as TGCAGTGCTAGAGCGCGTTGGCGGGAGGGGAGGGACAATGAGCAGTTCTTC. Translated, it gives CSARARWREGRDNEQFF. V is TRBV20-1 and J is TRBJ2-1; 9 bases align to TRBD2. Germline CDR1 and CDR2: DFQATT and SNEGSKA (reference sequence). V lost 1 base and J lost 5; bases outside the gene matches: 12. CDR3 length equals 17 residues.

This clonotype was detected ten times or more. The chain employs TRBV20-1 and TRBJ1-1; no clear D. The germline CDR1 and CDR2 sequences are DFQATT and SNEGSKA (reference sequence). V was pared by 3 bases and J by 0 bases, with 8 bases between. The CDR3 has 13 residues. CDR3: CSASLSLNTEAFF. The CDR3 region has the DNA TGCAGTGCTAGTCTGAGTTTGAACACTGAAGCTTTCTTT.

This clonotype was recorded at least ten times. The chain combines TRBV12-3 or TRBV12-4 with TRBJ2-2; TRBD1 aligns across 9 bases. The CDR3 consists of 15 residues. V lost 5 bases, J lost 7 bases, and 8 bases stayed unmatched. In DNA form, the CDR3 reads TGTGCCAGCAGTCCCGGGACAGGGTCCCACGGGGAGCTGTTTTTT. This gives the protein CASSPGTGSHGELFF.

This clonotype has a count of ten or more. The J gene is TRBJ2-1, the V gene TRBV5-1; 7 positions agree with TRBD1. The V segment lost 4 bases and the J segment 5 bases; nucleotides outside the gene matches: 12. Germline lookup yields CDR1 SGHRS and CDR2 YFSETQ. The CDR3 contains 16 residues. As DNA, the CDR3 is TGCGCCAGCAGCATAGGGGCTTGGGACAGTGACAATGAGCAGTTCTTC. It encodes CASSIGAWDSDNEQFF.

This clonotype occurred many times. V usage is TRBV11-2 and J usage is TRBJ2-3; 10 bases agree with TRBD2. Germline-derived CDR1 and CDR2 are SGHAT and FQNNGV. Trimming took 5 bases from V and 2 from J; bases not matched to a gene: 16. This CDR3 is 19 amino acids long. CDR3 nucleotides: TGTGCCAGCAGCCTTGAGGGGTTAGCGGGGGGACTACCCACAGATACGCAGTATTTT. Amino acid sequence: CASSLEGLAGGLPTDTQYF.

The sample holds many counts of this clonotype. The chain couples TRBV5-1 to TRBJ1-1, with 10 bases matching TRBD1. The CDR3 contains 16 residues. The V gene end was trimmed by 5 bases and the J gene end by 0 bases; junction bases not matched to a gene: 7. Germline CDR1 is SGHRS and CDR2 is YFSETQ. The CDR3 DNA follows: TGCGCCAGCAGGTCGGGACAGGGGACCATGAACACTGAAGCTTTCTTT. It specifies CASRSGQGTMNTEAFF. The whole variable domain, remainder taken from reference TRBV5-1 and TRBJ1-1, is KAGVTQTPRYLIKTRGQQVTLSCSPISGHRSVSWYQQTPGQGLQFLFEYFSETQRNKGNFPGRFSGRQFSNSRSEMNVSTLELGDSALYLCASRSGQGTMNTEAFFGQGTRLTVV.